This TCR beta chain was documented in a study of T-cell memory formation after mild COVID-19. TCRdb called the 5' RACE reads again in MiXCR, with one record for every CDR3 protein. The repertoire includes about half a million distinct CDR3 sequences, roughly 20% of them detected once, and around an eighth sits in the top ten. CDR1 is SGHDN, CDR2 FVKESK, per germline. V was clipped by 2 bases and J by 3 bases, with 11 bases between them. The CDR3 loop spans 14 amino acids. The material sequenced was PBMCs or a T cell subset sorted from them (not recorded which). The source is an adult woman who had mild COVID-19 (a few samples of this study predate the infection). Cell type and time point are not known. The V and J genes are TRBV14 and TRBJ2-7; D uncertain. The CDR3 loop reads CASSQSTWYYEQYF. The CDR3, as DNA: TGTGCCAGCAGCCAATCGACATGGTACTACGAGCAGTACTTC.